Listed below are T cell receptor beta chains from one sample, sequenced in a study of tumor and adjacent non-tumor tissue in lung cancer. MiXCR, applied by TCRdb to the multiplex PCR reads, yields one record per CDR3 protein. Altogether fewer than 85,000 distinct CDR3 sequences are present, around 85% being singletons, with the ten largest covering 13%. Input material: lung tumor tissue. The receptors shown here come from a woman between 45 and 65 years old with non-small cell lung cancer. Each CDR3 is given with its conserved first and last residue. The order of the fields is V gene, J gene, clone size, D gene, CDR3 DNA, CDR3 protein. The D gene is left open where the match is weak. Clone size is not always given. Where it is, it says once, few, many or a class for expanded clones.

v_gene: TRBV7-3
j_gene: TRBJ1-1
abundance: once
d_gene: -
CDR3nt: TGTGCCAGCAGCTTATCGGCCGGGAACACTGAAGCTTTCTTT
CDR3aa: CASSLSAGNTEAFF

v_gene: TRBV29-1
j_gene: TRBJ2-7
abundance: -
d_gene: -
CDR3nt: TGCAGCGTTGATATGGGAGGCCCCCAGTACTTC
CDR3aa: CSVDMGGPQYF

v_gene: TRBV4-1
j_gene: TRBJ2-5
abundance: once
d_gene: -
CDR3nt: TGCGCCGGCAGCCAAGCCAAGAGGAACGACCAAGAGACCCAGAACTTC
CDR3aa: CAGSQAKRNDQETQNF

v_gene: TRBV18
j_gene: TRBJ2-1
abundance: -
d_gene: -
CDR3nt: TGTGCCAGCTCACCGCCGATACAGGGAAGCGGCAATGAGCAGTTCTTC
CDR3aa: CASSPPIQGSGNEQFF

v_gene: TRBV6-5
j_gene: TRBJ2-1
abundance: -
d_gene: -
CDR3nt: TGTGCCAGCTGTTATGTCGGGATGAGGTGTGAGCAGTTCTTC
CDR3aa: CASCYVGMRCEQFF

v_gene: TRBV6-2/TRBV6-3
j_gene: TRBJ1-1
abundance: -
d_gene: -
CDR3nt: TGTACCAGCAGTTACTCGACGGAGAACACTGAAGCTTTCTTT
CDR3aa: CTSSYSTENTEAFF

v_gene: TRBV4-3
j_gene: TRBJ1-2
abundance: once
d_gene: TRBD1
CDR3nt: TGCGCCAGCAGCCAAGACACCCGCTTACAGGGGGCGCAGCGCTACACCTTC
CDR3aa: CASSQDTRLQGAQRYTF

v_gene: TRBV20-1
j_gene: TRBJ2-7
abundance: once
d_gene: TRBD1
CDR3nt: TGCAGTGCTATGGGGGACAGACACTACGAGCAGTACTTC
CDR3aa: CSAMGDRHYEQYF

v_gene: TRBV29-1
j_gene: TRBJ2-3
abundance: -
d_gene: -
CDR3nt: TGCAGCGCCACAAAGACTATATTTAGCACAGATACGCAGTATTTT
CDR3aa: CSATKTIFSTDTQYF

v_gene: TRBV20-1
j_gene: TRBJ2-1
abundance: -
d_gene: TRBD1
CDR3nt: TGCAGGGCATCGGACAGGGGCAATGGGCAGCTCTTC
CDR3aa: CRASDRGNGQLF

v_gene: TRBV6-1
j_gene: TRBJ1-5
abundance: -
d_gene: TRBD1
CDR3nt: TGTGCCAGCACATGGACAGGGAATCAGCACCAGCATTTT
CDR3aa: CASTWTGNQHQHF

v_gene: TRBV11-2
j_gene: TRBJ2-1
abundance: -
d_gene: -
CDR3nt: TGTGCCAGTAGCTTGGGACACTGCCAGCAGATCTTC
CDR3aa: CASSLGHCQQIF

v_gene: TRBV5-4
j_gene: TRBJ2-7
abundance: -
d_gene: -
CDR3nt: TGTGCCAGCAGCTTGGTCACTGGCGGACCATACGAGCAGTACTTC
CDR3aa: CASSLVTGGPYEQYF

v_gene: TRBV6-5
j_gene: TRBJ2-4
abundance: -
d_gene: -
CDR3nt: TGTGCCAGTGGTATCCGAGGGGGAGCCAAAAACTTTCAGTACTTC
CDR3aa: CASGIRGGAKNFQYF

v_gene: TRBV4-3
j_gene: TRBJ2-3
abundance: -
d_gene: -
CDR3nt: TGCGCCAACAGCCTCCTGACTAGGACAGATACGCAGTATTTT
CDR3aa: CANSLLTRTDTQYF

v_gene: TRBV7-2
j_gene: TRBJ1-2
abundance: -
d_gene: -
CDR3nt: TGTGCCAGCAGCTTAGGACAGTACACGTATGACAACACCTTC
CDR3aa: CASSLGQYTYDNTF

v_gene: TRBV10-3
j_gene: TRBJ2-1
abundance: -
d_gene: TRBD1
CDR3nt: TGTGCCATCAGCTCACCAGGACAGGGGTACTATGAGCAGTTCTTC
CDR3aa: CAISSPGQGYYEQFF

v_gene: TRBV6-1
j_gene: TRBJ2-1
abundance: -
d_gene: -
CDR3nt: TGTGCCAGCAAGACTTTAACAGGGTCCTTTGTGGATGGGCAGTTCTTC
CDR3aa: CASKTLTGSFVDGQFF

v_gene: TRBV20-1
j_gene: TRBJ2-1
abundance: -
d_gene: -
CDR3nt: TGCAGAGCTAGAAGTAGCGTAGGGAATGGCTATGAGCAGTTCTTC
CDR3aa: CRARSSVGNGYEQFF

v_gene: TRBV28
j_gene: TRBJ1-5
abundance: -
d_gene: -
CDR3nt: TGTGCCAGCAGCGCGAATCAGCCCCAGCGTTTT
CDR3aa: CASSANQPQRF

v_gene: TRBV29-1
j_gene: TRBJ1-5
abundance: medium-sized
d_gene: -
CDR3nt: TGCTTTGCAGGGGAGGGCAATCAGCCCCAGCATTTT
CDR3aa: CFAGEGNQPQHF

v_gene: TRBV5-5
j_gene: TRBJ2-3
abundance: once
d_gene: TRBD2
CDR3nt: TGTGCCAGCAGCACCGGACTAGCGGTATCTAATGGGTCAGATACGCAGTATTTT
CDR3aa: CASSTGLAVSNGSDTQYF

v_gene: TRBV5-1
j_gene: TRBJ2-5
abundance: -
d_gene: TRBD1
CDR3nt: TGCGCCAGCAGTCTGGACAGGCTCCAAGAGACCCAGTACTTC
CDR3aa: CASSLDRLQETQYF

v_gene: TRBV11-2
j_gene: TRBJ2-2
abundance: -
d_gene: -
CDR3nt: TGTGCCAGTAGCCTCTTTCTCCGACCGAGCACCGGGGAGCTGTTTTTT
CDR3aa: CASSLFLRPSTGELFF

v_gene: TRBV5-4
j_gene: TRBJ2-1
abundance: -
d_gene: -
CDR3nt: TGTGCCAGCAGCTTGTATAGCGCTGACTATAATGAGCACTTCTTC
CDR3aa: CASSLYSADYNEHFF

v_gene: TRBV11-3
j_gene: TRBJ1-2
abundance: -
d_gene: TRBD1
CDR3nt: TGTGCCAGCAGCACGGGACAGACGAACTATGGCTACACCTTC
CDR3aa: CASSTGQTNYGYTF

v_gene: TRBV5-6
j_gene: TRBJ2-5
abundance: once
d_gene: -
CDR3nt: TGTACCAGTAGCTTGGGACTGCAAGAGACCCAGTACTTC
CDR3aa: CTSSLGLQETQYF

v_gene: TRBV29-1
j_gene: TRBJ2-2
abundance: -
d_gene: -
CDR3nt: TGCAGCGTTTCGAACAAGGCGCACACCGGAGAGCTGTCTTTT
CDR3aa: CSVSNKAHTGELSF

v_gene: TRBV5-4
j_gene: TRBJ2-7
abundance: -
d_gene: -
CDR3nt: TGTACCAACAGCTTGGCCGTTGGAGGCGAGGAGTACTTC
CDR3aa: CTNSLAVGGEEYF

v_gene: TRBV4-1
j_gene: TRBJ2-5
abundance: -
d_gene: TRBD2
CDR3nt: TGCGCCAGCAGCCAAGGGAAGGGAGCGGGAGGGACCCAGTACTTC
CDR3aa: CASSQGKGAGGTQYF

v_gene: TRBV11-2
j_gene: TRBJ2-7
abundance: -
d_gene: -
CDR3nt: TGTACCAGCAGCCAATCCTCAGTTTCCTACGAGCAGTACTTC
CDR3aa: CTSSQSSVSYEQYF

v_gene: TRBV4-3
j_gene: TRBJ2-3
abundance: -
d_gene: -
CDR3nt: TGTGCCAGCAGCCAAATTTACGGGGCCTATACAGATACCCAGTATTTT
CDR3aa: CASSQIYGAYTDTQYF

v_gene: TRBV20-1
j_gene: TRBJ1-1
abundance: -
d_gene: -
CDR3nt: TGCGCTGTTAGAGACCCCCGATCGGGGGCATCCACTGAAGCTTTCTTT
CDR3aa: CAVRDPRSGASTEAFF

v_gene: TRBV6-2/TRBV6-3
j_gene: TRBJ2-3
abundance: many
d_gene: -
CDR3nt: TGTGCCAGCCTAGGGGCAGATACGCAGTATTTT
CDR3aa: CASLGADTQYF

v_gene: TRBV29-1
j_gene: TRBJ2-7
abundance: -
d_gene: -
CDR3nt: TGCAGCGTTGCTAACACCGAGACTAGCTCCTACGAGCAGTACTTC
CDR3aa: CSVANTETSSYEQYF

v_gene: TRBV6-6
j_gene: TRBJ2-1
abundance: -
d_gene: -
CDR3nt: TGTGCCAGCAGTAACATGAAGCGGGTCACCCACAATGAGCAGTTCTTC
CDR3aa: CASSNMKRVTHNEQFF

v_gene: TRBV20-1
j_gene: TRBJ2-5
abundance: -
d_gene: TRBD1
CDR3nt: TGCTATGCTAGCAACATCCGGGACAGCCAAGAGACCCAGTACTTC
CDR3aa: CYASNIRDSQETQYF

v_gene: TRBV11-2
j_gene: TRBJ2-3
abundance: -
d_gene: -
CDR3nt: TGTGCCAGCAGCTCAACGTTCCCAGGGGGGATGCAGTATTTT
CDR3aa: CASSSTFPGGMQYF

v_gene: TRBV4-3
j_gene: TRBJ2-2
abundance: few
d_gene: -
CDR3nt: TGCACCAGCAGCCAAGAACGAAGTGTAGGTACGGGGGAGCTGTTTTTT
CDR3aa: CTSSQERSVGTGELFF

v_gene: TRBV4-3
j_gene: TRBJ2-3
abundance: -
d_gene: -
CDR3nt: TGTCCCAGCAGCCAAGACCCAGTCCGCGCAGATACGCAGTATTTT
CDR3aa: CPSSQDPVRADTQYF

v_gene: TRBV20-1
j_gene: TRBJ2-7
abundance: -
d_gene: TRBD2
CDR3nt: TGCAGTGCTAGAGATTTTCGGGAGGGAGATTACGAGCAGTGCTTC
CDR3aa: CSARDFREGDYEQCF

v_gene: TRBV5-4
j_gene: TRBJ2-1
abundance: -
d_gene: TRBD1
CDR3nt: TGTGCCAGCAGCCATATAGGGACAGGAGGTGAGCGGTCCTTC
CDR3aa: CASSHIGTGGERSF

v_gene: TRBV20-1
j_gene: TRBJ2-7
abundance: -
d_gene: TRBD1
CDR3nt: TGCAGTACTAGAGTTGGGACAGGTAGATGGGGGCAGTACTTC
CDR3aa: CSTRVGTGRWGQYF

v_gene: TRBV13
j_gene: TRBJ1-3
abundance: -
d_gene: -
CDR3nt: TGTGCCAGCAGTTTAGAACAGGGCCCAACCACCATATATTTT
CDR3aa: CASSLEQGPTTIYF

v_gene: TRBV20-1
j_gene: TRBJ2-5
abundance: -
d_gene: -
CDR3nt: TGCAGTGCTAGAAACTCCATGGAACAGCAGACCCAGTACTTC
CDR3aa: CSARNSMEQQTQYF

v_gene: TRBV10-3
j_gene: TRBJ2-1
abundance: -
d_gene: -
CDR3nt: TGTGCCATTAGTGGCGGAATCTACAATGAGCAGTTCTTC
CDR3aa: CAISGGIYNEQFF

v_gene: TRBV6-6
j_gene: TRBJ2-5
abundance: -
d_gene: -
CDR3nt: TGTGTCATCAGTTCCGGGAACCCGCCGGGGACCCACTACTTC
CDR3aa: CVISSGNPPGTHYF

v_gene: TRBV10-2
j_gene: TRBJ2-1
abundance: -
d_gene: -
CDR3nt: TGCGCATGCAGTGAGTCGGTCTCGGGGTTTGGCAATGAGCAGTTCTTC
CDR3aa: CACSESVSGFGNEQFF

v_gene: TRBV11-3
j_gene: TRBJ2-2
abundance: few
d_gene: -
CDR3nt: TGTGCCAGCAGCCACGGGACTGGCGGGGAGCTGTTTTTC
CDR3aa: CASSHGTGGELFF

v_gene: TRBV5-5
j_gene: TRBJ2-3
abundance: -
d_gene: -
CDR3nt: TGTGCCAACAGCTTGGTTGCGATCACAGATACGCGGTATTTT
CDR3aa: CANSLVAITDTRYF

v_gene: TRBV18
j_gene: TRBJ1-6
abundance: -
d_gene: -
CDR3nt: TGTGCCAGCTCACCTATGGCGAATTCACCCCTCCACTTT
CDR3aa: CASSPMANSPLHF

v_gene: TRBV24-1
j_gene: TRBJ2-7
abundance: -
d_gene: -
CDR3nt: TGTACCACCAGTGGTTCCCGTCAGTTCTACGAGCAGTACTTC
CDR3aa: CTTSGSRQFYEQYF

v_gene: TRBV6-5
j_gene: TRBJ2-7
abundance: once
d_gene: -
CDR3nt: TGTGCCAGCAGGCCCTTATTGCGGAAGTCCTACGAGCAATACTTC
CDR3aa: CASRPLLRKSYEQYF

v_gene: TRBV5-1
j_gene: TRBJ2-1
abundance: few
d_gene: -
CDR3nt: TGCGCCAGCAATCCCGGGAGCGGATCCTACAATGAACAGTTCTTC
CDR3aa: CASNPGSGSYNEQFF